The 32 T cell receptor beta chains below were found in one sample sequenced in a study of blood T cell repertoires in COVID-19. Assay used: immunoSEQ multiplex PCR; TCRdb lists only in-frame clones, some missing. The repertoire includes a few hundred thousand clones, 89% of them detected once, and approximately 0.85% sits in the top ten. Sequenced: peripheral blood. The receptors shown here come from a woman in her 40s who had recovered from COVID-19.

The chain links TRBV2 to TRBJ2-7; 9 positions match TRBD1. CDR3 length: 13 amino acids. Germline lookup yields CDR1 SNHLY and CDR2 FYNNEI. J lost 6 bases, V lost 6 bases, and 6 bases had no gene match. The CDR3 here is CASRGQGIGEQYF. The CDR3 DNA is TGTGCCAGCAGGGGACAGGGAATCGGCGAGCAGTACTTC.

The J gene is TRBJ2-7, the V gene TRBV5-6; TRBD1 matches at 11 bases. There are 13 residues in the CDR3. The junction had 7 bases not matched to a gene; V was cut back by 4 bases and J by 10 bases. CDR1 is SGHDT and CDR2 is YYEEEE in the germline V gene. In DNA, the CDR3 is TGTGCCAGCAGCCAGGACAGGGGGCCTCTTCAGTACTTC. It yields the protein CASSQDRGPLQYF.

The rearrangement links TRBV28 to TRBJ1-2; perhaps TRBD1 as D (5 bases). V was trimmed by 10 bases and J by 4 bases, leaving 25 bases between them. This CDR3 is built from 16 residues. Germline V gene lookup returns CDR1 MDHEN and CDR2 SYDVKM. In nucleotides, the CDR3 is TGTGCCACAAGATCGTCACTCCCTCAAAGGGGCTATGGCTACACCTTC. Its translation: CATRSSLPQRGYGYTF.

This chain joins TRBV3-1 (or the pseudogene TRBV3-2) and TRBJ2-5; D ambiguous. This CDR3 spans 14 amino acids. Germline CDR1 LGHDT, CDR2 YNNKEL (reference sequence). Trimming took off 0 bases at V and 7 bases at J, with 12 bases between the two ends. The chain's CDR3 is CASSQDALVRTQYF. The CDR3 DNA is TGTGCCAGCAGCCAAGATGCTCTAGTACGGACCCAGTACTTC.

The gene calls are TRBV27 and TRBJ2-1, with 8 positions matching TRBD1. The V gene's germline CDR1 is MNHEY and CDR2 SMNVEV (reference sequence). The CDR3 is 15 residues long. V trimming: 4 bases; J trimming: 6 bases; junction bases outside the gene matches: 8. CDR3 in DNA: TGTGCCAGCAGTTCCCCAGGGGGCGCACGCAATGAGCAGTTCTTC. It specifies CASSSPGGARNEQFF.

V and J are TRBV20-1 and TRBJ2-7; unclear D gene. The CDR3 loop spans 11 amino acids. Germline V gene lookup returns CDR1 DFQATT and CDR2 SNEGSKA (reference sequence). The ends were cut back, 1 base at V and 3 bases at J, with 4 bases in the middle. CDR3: CSARAGYEQYF. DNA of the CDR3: TGCAGTGCTAGAGCGGGCTACGAGCAGTACTTC.

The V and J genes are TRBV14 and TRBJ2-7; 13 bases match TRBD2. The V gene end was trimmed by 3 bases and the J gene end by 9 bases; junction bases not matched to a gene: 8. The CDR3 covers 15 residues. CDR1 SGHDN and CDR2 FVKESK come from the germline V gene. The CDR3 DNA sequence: TGTGCCAGCAGCCACTTACTAGCGGGAGGGCCCGCGCAGTACTTC. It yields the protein CASSHLLAGGPAQYF.

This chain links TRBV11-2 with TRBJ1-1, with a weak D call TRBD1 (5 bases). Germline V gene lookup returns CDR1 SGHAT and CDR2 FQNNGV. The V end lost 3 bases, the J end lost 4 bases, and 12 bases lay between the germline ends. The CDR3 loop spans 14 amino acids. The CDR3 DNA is TGTGCCAGCAGCTTCGCGGGGGGGAGCACTGAAGCTTTCTTT. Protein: CASSFAGGSTEAFF.

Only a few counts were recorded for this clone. The CDR3 DNA reads as TGTGCCAGCAGCCCCGACAGGGTGAATTCACCCCTCCACTTT. It specifies CASSPDRVNSPLHF. This rearrangement joins TRBV9 to TRBJ1-6; the match to TRBD1 covers 7 bases. Germline V gene data show CDR1 as SGDLS and CDR2 as YYNGEE. Trimming took 4 bases from V and 7 from J; bases not matched to a gene: 5. The CDR3 covers 14 residues.

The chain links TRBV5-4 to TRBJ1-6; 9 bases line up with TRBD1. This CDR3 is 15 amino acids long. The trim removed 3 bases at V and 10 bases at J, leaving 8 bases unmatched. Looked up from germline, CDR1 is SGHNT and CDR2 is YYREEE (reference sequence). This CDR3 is CASSSQQGAGSPLHF. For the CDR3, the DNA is TGTGCCAGCAGCTCGCAACAGGGGGCAGGATCACCCCTCCACTTT. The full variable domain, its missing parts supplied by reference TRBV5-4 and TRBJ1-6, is ETGVTQSPTHLIKTRGQQVTLRCSSQSGHNTVSWYQQALGQGPQFIFQYYREEENGRGNFPPRFSGLQFPNYSSELNVNALELDDSALYLCASSSQQGAGSPLHFGNGTRLTVT.

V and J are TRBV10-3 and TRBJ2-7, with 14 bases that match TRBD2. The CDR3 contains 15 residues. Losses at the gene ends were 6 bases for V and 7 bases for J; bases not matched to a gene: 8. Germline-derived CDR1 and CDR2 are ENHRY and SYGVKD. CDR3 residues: CAISKTSGRALEQYF. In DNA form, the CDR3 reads TGTGCCATCAGCAAGACTAGCGGGAGGGCCCTTGAGCAGTACTTC.

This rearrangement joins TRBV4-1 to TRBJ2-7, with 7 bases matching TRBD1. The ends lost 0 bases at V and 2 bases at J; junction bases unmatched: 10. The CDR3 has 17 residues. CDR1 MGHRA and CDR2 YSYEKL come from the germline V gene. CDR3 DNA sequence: TGCGCCAGCAGCCAAGATGCCCGACAGGGATGGCCCTACGAGCAGTACTTC. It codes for CASSQDARQGWPYEQYF.

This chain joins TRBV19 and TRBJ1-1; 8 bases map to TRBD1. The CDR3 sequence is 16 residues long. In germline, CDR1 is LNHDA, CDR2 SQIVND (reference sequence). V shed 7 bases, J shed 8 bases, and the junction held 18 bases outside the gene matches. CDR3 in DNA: TGTGCCAGTACCAAAGGACAGGGAGTGATCTCTCTCGAAGCTTTCTTT. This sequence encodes CASTKGQGVISLEAFF.

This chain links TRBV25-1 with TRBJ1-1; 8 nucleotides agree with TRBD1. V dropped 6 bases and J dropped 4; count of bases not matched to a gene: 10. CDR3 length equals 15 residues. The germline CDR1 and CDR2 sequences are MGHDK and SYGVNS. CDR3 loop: CASRDHRGGSTEAFF. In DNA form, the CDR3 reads TGTGCCAGCAGGGATCACAGGGGGGGGAGCACTGAAGCTTTCTTT.

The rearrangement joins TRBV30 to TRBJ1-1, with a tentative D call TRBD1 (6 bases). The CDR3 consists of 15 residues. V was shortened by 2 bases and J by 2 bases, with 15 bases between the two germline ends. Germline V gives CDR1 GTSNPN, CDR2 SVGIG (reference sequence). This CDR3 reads CAWSSSRGYNTEAFF. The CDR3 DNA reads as TGTGCCTGGAGTTCCTCCAGGGGCTATAACACTGAAGCTTTCTTT.

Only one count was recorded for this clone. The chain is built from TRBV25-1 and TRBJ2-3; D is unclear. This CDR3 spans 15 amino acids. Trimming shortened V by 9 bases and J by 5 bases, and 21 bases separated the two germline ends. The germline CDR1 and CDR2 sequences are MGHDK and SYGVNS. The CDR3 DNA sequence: TGTGCCAGTCTGACTCCAGCGACCCTCGAAGATACGCAGTATTTT. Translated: CASLTPATLEDTQYF.

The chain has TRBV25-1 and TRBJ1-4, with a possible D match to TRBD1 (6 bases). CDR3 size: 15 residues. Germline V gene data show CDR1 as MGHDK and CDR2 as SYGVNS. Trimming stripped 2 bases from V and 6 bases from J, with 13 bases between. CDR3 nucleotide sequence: TGTGCCAGCAGTGAAGTAGACAGGCGATATGAAAAACTGTTTTTT. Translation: CASSEVDRRYEKLFF.

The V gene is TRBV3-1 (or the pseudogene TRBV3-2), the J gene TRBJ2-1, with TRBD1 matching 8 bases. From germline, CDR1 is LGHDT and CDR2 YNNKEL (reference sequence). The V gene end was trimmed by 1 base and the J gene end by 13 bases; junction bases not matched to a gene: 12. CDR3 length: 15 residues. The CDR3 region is CASSQGPGQGRGQFF. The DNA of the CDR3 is TGTGCCAGCAGCCAAGGGCCTGGACAGGGACGAGGTCAGTTCTTC.

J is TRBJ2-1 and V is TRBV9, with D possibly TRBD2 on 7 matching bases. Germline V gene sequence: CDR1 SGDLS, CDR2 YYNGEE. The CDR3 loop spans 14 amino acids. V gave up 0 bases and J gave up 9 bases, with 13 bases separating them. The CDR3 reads CASSVEGGAGEQFF. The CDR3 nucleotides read TGTGCCAGCAGCGTAGAGGGGGGGGCTGGTGAGCAGTTCTTC.

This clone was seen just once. CDR3 sequence reads: CASSFRQGYEKLFF. CDR3 nucleotides: TGTGCCAGCAGCTTCCGGCAGGGGTATGAAAAACTGTTTTTT. The genes are TRBV5-5 and TRBJ1-4, with D possibly TRBD1 on 6 matching bases. This CDR3 is 14 amino acids long. Looked up from germline, CDR1 is SGHKS and CDR2 is YYEKEE (reference sequence). Trimming pared 2 bases from V and 6 bases from J, leaving 11 bases between.

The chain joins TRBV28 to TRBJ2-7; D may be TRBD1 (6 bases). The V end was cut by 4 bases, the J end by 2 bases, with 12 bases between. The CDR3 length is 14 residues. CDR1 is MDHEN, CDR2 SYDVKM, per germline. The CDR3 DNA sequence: TGTGCCAGCAGTTCCCAGGGGCGACCCTACGAGCAGTACTTC. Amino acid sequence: CASSSQGRPYEQYF.

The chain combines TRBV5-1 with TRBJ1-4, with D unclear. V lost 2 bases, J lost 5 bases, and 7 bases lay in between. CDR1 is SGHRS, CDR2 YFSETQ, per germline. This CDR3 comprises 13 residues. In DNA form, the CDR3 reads TGCGCCAGCAGCTTCGGGTTAAATGAAAAACTGTTTTTT. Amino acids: CASSFGLNEKLFF.

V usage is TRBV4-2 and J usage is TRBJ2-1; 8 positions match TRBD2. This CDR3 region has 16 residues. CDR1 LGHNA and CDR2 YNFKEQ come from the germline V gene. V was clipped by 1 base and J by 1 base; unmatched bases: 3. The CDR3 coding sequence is TGTGCCAGCAGCCAAGCGGGGGGGGCATCCTACAATGAGCAGTTCTTC. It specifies CASSQAGGASYNEQFF.

The CDR3 is CASSLGRENTGELFF. CDR3 bases: TGTGCCAGCAGCTTGGGCAGGGAAAACACCGGGGAGCTGTTTTTT. The chain employs TRBV7-3 and TRBJ2-2, with a weak D call TRBD1 (5 bases). The CDR3 covers 15 residues. Germline loops: CDR1 SGHTA, CDR2 FQGTGA. Trimming removed 3 bases from V and 2 bases from J, with 10 bases in between.

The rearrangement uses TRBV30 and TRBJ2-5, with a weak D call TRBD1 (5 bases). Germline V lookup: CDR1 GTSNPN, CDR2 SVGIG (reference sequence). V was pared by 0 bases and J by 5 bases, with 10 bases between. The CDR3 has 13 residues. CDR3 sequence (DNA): TGTGCCTGGAGTGTAAGGGGAACGGAGACCCAGTACTTC. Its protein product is CAWSVRGTETQYF.

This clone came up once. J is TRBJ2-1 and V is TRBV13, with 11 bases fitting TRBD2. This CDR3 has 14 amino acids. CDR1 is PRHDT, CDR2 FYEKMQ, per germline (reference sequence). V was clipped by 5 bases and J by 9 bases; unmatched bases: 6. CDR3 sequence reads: CASSPSGLAGEQFF. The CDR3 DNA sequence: TGTGCCAGCAGCCCGTCAGGACTAGCGGGTGAGCAGTTCTTC.

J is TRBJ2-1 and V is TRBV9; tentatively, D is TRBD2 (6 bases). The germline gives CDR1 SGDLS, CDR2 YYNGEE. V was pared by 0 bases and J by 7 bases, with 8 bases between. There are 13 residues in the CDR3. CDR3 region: CASSVGGRNEQFF. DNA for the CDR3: TGTGCCAGCAGCGTAGGTGGGAGGAATGAGCAGTTCTTC.

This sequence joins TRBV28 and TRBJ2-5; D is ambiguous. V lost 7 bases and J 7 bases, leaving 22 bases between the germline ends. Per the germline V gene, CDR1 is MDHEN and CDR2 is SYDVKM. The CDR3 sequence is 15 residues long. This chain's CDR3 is CASTEVTPPLGTQYF. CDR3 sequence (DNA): TGTGCCAGCACCGAGGTCACCCCACCCCTTGGGACCCAGTACTTC.

CDR3 nucleotide sequence: TGTGCCAGCAGCAAAGAGCGTACGGGAGCTCGTGGCGAGACCCAGTACTTC. Encoded protein: CASSKERTGARGETQYF. V is TRBV2 and J is TRBJ2-5; possible D gene TRBD2, 6 bases. Per germline, CDR1 SNHLY and CDR2 FYNNEI. V dropped 6 bases and J dropped 5 bases, with 25 bases sitting between them. The CDR3 loop spans 17 amino acids. Looking up the rest from reference TRBV2 and TRBJ2-5 gives the full variable domain: EPEVTQTPSHQVTQMGQEVILRCVPISNHLYFYWYRQILGQKVEFLVSFYNNEISEKSEIFDDQFSVERPDGSNFTLKIRSTKLEDSAMYFCASSKERTGARGETQYFGPGTRLLVL.

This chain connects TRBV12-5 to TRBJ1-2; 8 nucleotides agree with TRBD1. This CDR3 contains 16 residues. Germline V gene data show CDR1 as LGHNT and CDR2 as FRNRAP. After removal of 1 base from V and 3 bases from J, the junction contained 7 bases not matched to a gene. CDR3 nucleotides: TGTGCTAGTGGTTTGGCATGGGGACAGGCAGACTATGGCTACACCTTC. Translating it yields CASGLAWGQADYGYTF.

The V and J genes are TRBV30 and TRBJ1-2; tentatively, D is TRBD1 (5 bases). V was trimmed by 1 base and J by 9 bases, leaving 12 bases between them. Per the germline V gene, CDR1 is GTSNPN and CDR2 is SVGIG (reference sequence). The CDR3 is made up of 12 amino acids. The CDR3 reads CAWSAGGPSYTF. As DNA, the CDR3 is TGTGCCTGGAGTGCCGGGGGACCCAGCTACACCTTC.

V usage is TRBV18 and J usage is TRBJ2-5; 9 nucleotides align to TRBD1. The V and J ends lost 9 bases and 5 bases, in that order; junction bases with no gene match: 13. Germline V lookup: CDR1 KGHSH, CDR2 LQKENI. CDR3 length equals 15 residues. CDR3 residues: CASSLPGQGRETQYF. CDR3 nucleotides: TGTGCCAGTTCCCTTCCGGGACAGGGTAGGGAGACCCAGTACTTC.